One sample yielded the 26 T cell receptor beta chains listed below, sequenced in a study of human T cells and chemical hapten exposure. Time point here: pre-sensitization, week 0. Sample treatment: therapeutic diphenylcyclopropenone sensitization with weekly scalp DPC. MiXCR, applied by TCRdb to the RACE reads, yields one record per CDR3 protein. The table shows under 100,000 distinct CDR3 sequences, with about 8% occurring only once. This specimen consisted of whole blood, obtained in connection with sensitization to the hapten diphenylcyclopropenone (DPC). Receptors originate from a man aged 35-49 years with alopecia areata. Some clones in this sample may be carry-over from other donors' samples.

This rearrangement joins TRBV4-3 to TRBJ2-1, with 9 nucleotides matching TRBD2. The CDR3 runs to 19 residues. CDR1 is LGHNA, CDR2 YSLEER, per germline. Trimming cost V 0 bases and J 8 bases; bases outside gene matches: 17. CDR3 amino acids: CASSQDLPRPGLASDEQFF. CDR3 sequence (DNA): TGCGCCAGCAGCCAAGATCTGCCCCGACCGGGACTAGCCTCCGATGAGCAGTTCTTC.

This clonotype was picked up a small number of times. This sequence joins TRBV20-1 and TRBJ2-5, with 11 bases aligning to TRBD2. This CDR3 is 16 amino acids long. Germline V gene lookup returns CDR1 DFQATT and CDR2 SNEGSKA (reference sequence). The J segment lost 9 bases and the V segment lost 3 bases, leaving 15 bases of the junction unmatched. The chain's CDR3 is CSASEAGTSGAGSQYF. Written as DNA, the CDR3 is TGCAGTGCTAGCGAAGCGGGGACTAGCGGCGCAGGGTCCCAGTACTTC.

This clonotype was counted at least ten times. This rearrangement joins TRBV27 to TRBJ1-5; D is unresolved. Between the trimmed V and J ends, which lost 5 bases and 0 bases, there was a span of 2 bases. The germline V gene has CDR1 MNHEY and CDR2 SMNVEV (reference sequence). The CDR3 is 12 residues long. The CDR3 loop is CASSHSNQPQHF. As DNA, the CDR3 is TGTGCCAGCAGTCATAGCAATCAGCCCCAGCATTTT.

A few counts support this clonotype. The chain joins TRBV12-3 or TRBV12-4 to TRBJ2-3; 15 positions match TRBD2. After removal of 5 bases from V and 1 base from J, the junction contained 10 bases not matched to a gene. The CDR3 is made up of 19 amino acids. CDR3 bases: TGTGCCAGCAGTGGGTCGGGACTAGCGGGAGGTAGTGGCACAGATACGCAGTATTTT. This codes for CASSGSGLAGGSGTDTQYF.

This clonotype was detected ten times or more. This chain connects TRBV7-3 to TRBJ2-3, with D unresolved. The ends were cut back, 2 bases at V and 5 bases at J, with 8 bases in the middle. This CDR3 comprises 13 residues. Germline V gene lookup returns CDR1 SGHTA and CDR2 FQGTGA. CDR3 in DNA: TGTGCCAGCAGCTTAGGATTAATAGATACGCAGTATTTT. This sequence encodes CASSLGLIDTQYF.

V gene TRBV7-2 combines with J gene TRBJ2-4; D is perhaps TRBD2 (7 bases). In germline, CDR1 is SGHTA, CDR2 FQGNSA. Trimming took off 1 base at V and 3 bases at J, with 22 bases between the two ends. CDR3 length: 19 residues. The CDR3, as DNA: TGTGCCAGCAGCTTAGATGGGGGGGCGAAGTTTAGTTTCAAAAACATTCAGTACTTC. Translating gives CASSLDGGAKFSFKNIQYF.

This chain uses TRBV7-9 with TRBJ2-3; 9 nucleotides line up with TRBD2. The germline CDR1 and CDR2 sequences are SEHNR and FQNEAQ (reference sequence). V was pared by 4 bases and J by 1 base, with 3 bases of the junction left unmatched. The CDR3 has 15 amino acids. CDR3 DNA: TGTGCCAGCAGCTCACGCGGGGGGGGCACAGATACGCAGTATTTT. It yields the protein CASSSRGGGTDTQYF.

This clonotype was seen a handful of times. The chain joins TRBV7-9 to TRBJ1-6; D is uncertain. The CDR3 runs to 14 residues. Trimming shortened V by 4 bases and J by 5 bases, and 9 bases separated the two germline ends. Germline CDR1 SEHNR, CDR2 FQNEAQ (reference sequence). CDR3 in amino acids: CASSSEVDNSPLHF. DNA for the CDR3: TGTGCCAGCAGCTCAGAGGTAGATAATTCACCCCTCCACTTT.

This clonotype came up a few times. The chain's CDR3 is CASSVAYSGSPLHF. CDR3 coding DNA: TGTGCCAGCAGCGTAGCTTATTCTGGATCACCCCTCCACTTT. V is TRBV9 and J is TRBJ1-6, with D hard to call. V gave up 0 bases and J gave up 10 bases, with 11 bases separating them. In germline, CDR1 is SGDLS, CDR2 YYNGEE. CDR3 length equals 14 residues.

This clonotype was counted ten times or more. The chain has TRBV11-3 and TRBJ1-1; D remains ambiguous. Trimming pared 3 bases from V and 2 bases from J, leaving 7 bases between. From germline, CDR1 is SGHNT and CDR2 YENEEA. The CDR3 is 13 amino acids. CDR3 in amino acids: CASSFSRNTEAFF. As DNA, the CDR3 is TGTGCCAGCAGCTTTTCCAGAAACACTGAAGCTTTCTTT.

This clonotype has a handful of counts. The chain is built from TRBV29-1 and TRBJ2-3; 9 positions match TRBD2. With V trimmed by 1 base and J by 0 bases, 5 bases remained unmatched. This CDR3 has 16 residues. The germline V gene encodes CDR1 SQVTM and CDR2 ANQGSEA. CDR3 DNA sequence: TGCAGCGTTGAAGGGGGGACTAGCACGAGCACAGATACGCAGTATTTT. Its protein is CSVEGGTSTSTDTQYF.

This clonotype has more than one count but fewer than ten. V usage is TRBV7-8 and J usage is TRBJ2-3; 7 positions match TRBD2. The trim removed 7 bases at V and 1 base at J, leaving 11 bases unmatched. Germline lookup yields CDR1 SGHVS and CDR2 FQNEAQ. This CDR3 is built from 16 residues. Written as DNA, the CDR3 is TGTGCCAGCAACCTGGGCCTAACTAGCGGCACAGATACGCAGTATTTT. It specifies CASNLGLTSGTDTQYF. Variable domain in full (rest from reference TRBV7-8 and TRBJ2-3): GAGVSQSPRYKVAKRGQDVALRCDPISGHVSLFWYQQALGQGPEFLTYFQNEAQLDKSGLPSDRFFAERPEGSVSTLKIQRTQQEDSAVYLCASNLGLTSGTDTQYFGPGTRLTVL.

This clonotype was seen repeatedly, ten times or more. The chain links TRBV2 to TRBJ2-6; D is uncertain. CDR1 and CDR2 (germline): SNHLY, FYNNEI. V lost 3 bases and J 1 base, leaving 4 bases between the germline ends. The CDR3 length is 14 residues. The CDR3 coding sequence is TGTGCCAGCAGTGAGAGGTCTGGGGCCAACGTCCTGACTTTC. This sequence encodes CASSERSGANVLTF.

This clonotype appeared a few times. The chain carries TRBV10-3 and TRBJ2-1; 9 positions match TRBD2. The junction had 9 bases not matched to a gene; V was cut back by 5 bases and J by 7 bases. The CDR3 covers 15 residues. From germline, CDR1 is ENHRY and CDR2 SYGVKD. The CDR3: CAISSPGLAINEQFF. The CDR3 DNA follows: TGTGCCATCAGTTCACCGGGACTAGCAATAAATGAGCAGTTCTTC.

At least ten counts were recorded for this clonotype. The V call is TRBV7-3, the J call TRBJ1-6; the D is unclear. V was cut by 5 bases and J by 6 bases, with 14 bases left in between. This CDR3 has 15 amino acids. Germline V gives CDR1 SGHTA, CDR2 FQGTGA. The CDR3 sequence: CASSPRPNFNSPLHF. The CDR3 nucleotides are TGTGCCAGCAGCCCGAGACCGAATTTTAATTCACCCCTCCACTTT. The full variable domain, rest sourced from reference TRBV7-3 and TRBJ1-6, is GAGVSQTPSNKVTEKGKYVELRCDPISGHTALYWYRQSLGQGPEFLIYFQGTGAADDSGLPNDRFFAVRPEGSVSTLKIQRTERGDSAVYLCASSPRPNFNSPLHFGNGTRLTVT.

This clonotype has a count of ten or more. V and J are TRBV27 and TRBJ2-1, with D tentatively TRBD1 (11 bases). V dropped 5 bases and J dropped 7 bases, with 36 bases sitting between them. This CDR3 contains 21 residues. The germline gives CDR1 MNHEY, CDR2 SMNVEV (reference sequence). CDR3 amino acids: CASSPWLGQGAGSGRSNEQFF. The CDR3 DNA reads TGTGCCAGCAGTCCCTGGCTAGGACAGGGGGCAGGTAGCGGGAGGAGTAATGAGCAGTTCTTC.

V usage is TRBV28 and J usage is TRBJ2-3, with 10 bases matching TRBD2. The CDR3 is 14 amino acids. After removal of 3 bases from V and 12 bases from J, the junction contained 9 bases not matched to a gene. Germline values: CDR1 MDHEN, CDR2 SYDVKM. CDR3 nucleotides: TGTGCCAGCAGTTTCCACAGTAGCGGGAGGTTACAGTATTTT. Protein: CASSFHSSGRLQYF.

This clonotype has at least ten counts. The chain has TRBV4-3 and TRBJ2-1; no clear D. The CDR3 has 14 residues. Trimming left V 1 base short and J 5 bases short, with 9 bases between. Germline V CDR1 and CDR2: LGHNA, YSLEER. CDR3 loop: CASSQVNSNNEQFF. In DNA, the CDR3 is TGCGCCAGCAGCCAAGTGAACAGTAACAATGAGCAGTTCTTC.

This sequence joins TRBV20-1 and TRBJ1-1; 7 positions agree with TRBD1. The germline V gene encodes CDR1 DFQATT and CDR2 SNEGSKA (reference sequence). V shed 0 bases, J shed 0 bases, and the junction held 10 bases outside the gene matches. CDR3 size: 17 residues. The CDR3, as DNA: TGCAGTGCTAGAGATCAGGGGACAGCCCGCCTGAACACTGAAGCTTTCTTT. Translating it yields CSARDQGTARLNTEAFF.

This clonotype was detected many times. CDR3 sequence reads: CASSSLSLLNEAFF. CDR3 nucleotide sequence: TGCGCCAGCAGCAGCCTCAGTTTACTTAATGAAGCTTTCTTT. The rearrangement links TRBV5-1 to TRBJ1-1; no definite D call. This CDR3 has 14 amino acids. Germline CDR1 is SGHRS and CDR2 is YFSETQ. Trimming removed 4 bases from V and 7 bases from J, with 17 bases in between.

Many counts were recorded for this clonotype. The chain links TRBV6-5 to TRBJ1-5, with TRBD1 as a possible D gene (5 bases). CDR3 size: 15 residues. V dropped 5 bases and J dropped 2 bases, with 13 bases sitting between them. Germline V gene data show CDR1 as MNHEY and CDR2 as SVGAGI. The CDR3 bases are TGTGCCAGCAGTCCGGGACTTGGTGGCAATCAGCCCCAGCATTTT. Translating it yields CASSPGLGGNQPQHF.

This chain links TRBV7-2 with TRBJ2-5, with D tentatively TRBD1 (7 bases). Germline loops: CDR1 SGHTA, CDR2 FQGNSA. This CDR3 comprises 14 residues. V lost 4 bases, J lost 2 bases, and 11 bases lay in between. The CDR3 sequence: CASSSGDRQETQYF. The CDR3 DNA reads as TGTGCCAGCAGCTCGGGGGACAGACAAGAGACCCAGTACTTC.

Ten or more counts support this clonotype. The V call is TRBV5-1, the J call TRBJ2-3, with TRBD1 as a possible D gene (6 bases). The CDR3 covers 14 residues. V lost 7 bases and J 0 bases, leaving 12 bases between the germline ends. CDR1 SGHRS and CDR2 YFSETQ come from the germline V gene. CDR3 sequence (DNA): TGCGCCAGCTACAGGGAAGTTAGCACAGATACGCAGTATTTT. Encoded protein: CASYREVSTDTQYF.

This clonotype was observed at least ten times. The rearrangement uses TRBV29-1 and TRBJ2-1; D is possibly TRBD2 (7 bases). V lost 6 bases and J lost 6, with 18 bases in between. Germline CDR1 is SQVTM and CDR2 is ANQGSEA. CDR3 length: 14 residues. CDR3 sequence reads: CSVWGGARGNEQFF. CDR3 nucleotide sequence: TGCAGCGTATGGGGGGGGGCGCGGGGCAATGAGCAGTTCTTC.

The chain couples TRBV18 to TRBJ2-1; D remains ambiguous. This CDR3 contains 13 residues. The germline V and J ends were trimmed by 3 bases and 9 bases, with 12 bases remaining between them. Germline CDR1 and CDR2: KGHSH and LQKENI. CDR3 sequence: CASSPLVVSEQFF. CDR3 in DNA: TGTGCCAGCTCACCGTTAGTAGTAAGTGAGCAGTTCTTC.

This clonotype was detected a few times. CDR3 protein: CASSHGPGGSEQYV. The CDR3 DNA sequence: TGTGCCAGCAGCCACGGGCCAGGGGGCAGCGAGCAGTACGTC. V and J are TRBV6-6 and TRBJ2-7; 8 bases fit TRBD1. The CDR3 is 14 residues long. Trimming at V came to 6 bases and at J to 6 bases, leaving 10 bases not matched to a gene. CDR1 and CDR2 from the germline V gene are MNHNY and SVGAGI (reference sequence).